This TCR beta chain derives from a study of blood T cell repertoires in COVID-19. Background on the study: Specimens from acute and convalescent COVID-19 originated in the United States, Italy and Spain.

Generated by immunoSEQ multiplex PCR, the TCRdb table keeps only in-frame clones and is missing some. The sample has roughly 190,000 clones; about nine tenths are singletons. The CDR3 length is 14 residues. The ends lost 5 bases at V and 6 bases at J; junction bases unmatched: 5. Germline-derived CDR1 and CDR2 are LNHDA and SQIVND (reference sequence). The rearrangement joins TRBV19 to TRBJ2-2; TRBD1 matches 8 bases. This TCR was recovered from a woman aged 55-70 years with COVID-19, enrolled during active disease. Sequenced sample: peripheral blood. CDR3 nucleotide sequence: TGTGCCAGTAGTTCAGGGGGCGCCTCCGGGGAGCTGTTTTTT. Residues: CASSSGGASGELFF.